A single sample is the source of the 30 T cell receptor beta chains below, sequenced in a study of T cells after yellow fever vaccination. MiXCR, applied by TCRdb to the 5' RACE reads, yields one record per CDR3 protein. The repertoire consists of 400,000 or so distinct CDR3 sequences, with about 9.9% occurring once and the leading ten covering more than 15%. Sample: PBMCs, taken on the day of the first yellow fever vaccination. These receptors originate from a man younger than 35 who received the YFV17D yellow fever vaccine.

The rearrangement uses TRBV6-5 and TRBJ2-7; 7 nucleotides agree with TRBD1. Germline V CDR1 and CDR2: MNHEY, SVGAGI. J was trimmed by 0 bases and V by 0 bases; bases with no gene match: 5. This CDR3 contains 16 residues. CDR3 loop: CASSYSGGAGSYEQYF. DNA of the CDR3: TGTGCCAGCAGTTACTCAGGGGGCGCCGGCTCCTACGAGCAGTACTTC.

This clonotype was seen only a few times. J is TRBJ1-5 and V is TRBV4-3; maybe TRBD1 (5 bases). This CDR3 comprises 15 residues. The V end was cut by 0 bases, the J end by 3 bases, with 9 bases between. CDR1 is LGHNA, CDR2 YSLEER, per germline. The CDR3 coding sequence is TGCGCCAGCAGCCAAGACAGGGTAAACAATCAGCCCCAGCATTTT. Amino acids: CASSQDRVNNQPQHF.

This clonotype was seen many times. CDR3 in amino acids: CASSVAPWGAMNTEAFF. The CDR3 DNA reads TGTGCCAGCAGCGTAGCCCCTTGGGGGGCCATGAACACTGAAGCTTTCTTT. The rearrangement links TRBV9 to TRBJ1-1; D possibly corresponds to TRBD1 (6 bases). V was clipped by 0 bases and J by 0 bases, with 15 bases between them. Germline CDR1 is SGDLS and CDR2 is YYNGEE. The CDR3 consists of 17 residues.

This chain uses TRBV6-2 or TRBV6-3 with TRBJ2-5; a weak D match, TRBD1 (6 bases). The germline gives CDR1 MNHEY, CDR2 SVGEGT. V dropped 6 bases and J dropped 5 bases, with 13 bases sitting between them. The CDR3 totals 13 residues. CDR3 loop: CASRPQGLETQYF. The CDR3 DNA reads TGTGCCAGCAGACCACAGGGCTTGGAGACCCAGTACTTC.

A few counts support this clonotype. The DNA of the CDR3 is TGTGCCAGCAGCCAAGAGGGGACAGTTGGGAACACTGAAGCTTTCTTT. It yields the protein CASSQEGTVGNTEAFF. The V gene is TRBV3-1, the J gene TRBJ1-1; the match to TRBD1 covers 7 bases. This CDR3 comprises 16 residues. V lost 0 bases to trimming and J lost 1 base; unmatched junction nucleotides: 5. Germline values: CDR1 LGHDT, CDR2 YNNKEL (reference sequence).

V gene TRBV28 combines with J gene TRBJ2-4; the D is unclear. From germline, CDR1 is MDHEN and CDR2 SYDVKM. V was trimmed by 2 bases and J by 6 bases, leaving 8 bases between them. CDR3 size: 13 residues. CDR3 bases: TGTGCCAGCAGTTTACGGGCGAGAAACATTCAGTACTTC. It translates to CASSLRARNIQYF.

This sequence joins TRBV10-3 and TRBJ2-1; no clear D. The CDR3 has 14 residues. Germline CDR1 is ENHRY and CDR2 is SYGVKD. V lost 7 bases to trimming and J lost 6 bases, with 16 bases between them. The CDR3 DNA reads TGTGCCATCACGGGTCACCTCTCCGGCAATGAGCAGTTCTTC. It is translated as CAITGHLSGNEQFF.

The chain joins TRBV4-1 to TRBJ1-2; the D gene is possibly TRBD1 (6 bases). This CDR3 comprises 15 residues. CDR1 and CDR2 from the germline V gene are MGHRA and YSYEKL. Trimming took off 1 base at V and 8 bases at J, with 17 bases between the two ends. The CDR3 loop is CASSQVSRDKRGYTF. DNA for the CDR3: TGCGCCAGCAGCCAAGTAAGCCGGGACAAACGAGGCTACACCTTC.

The chain employs TRBV12-3 or TRBV12-4 and TRBJ2-7, with 7 bases fitting TRBD1. Trimming cost V 6 bases and J 7 bases; bases outside gene matches: 6. This CDR3 contains 12 residues. CDR3 DNA sequence: TGTGCCAGCAGCAATAACAGGGGAGAGCAGTACTTC. It translates to CASSNNRGEQYF.

As concerns this clonotype: This is likely a read error, given that the CDR3 carries no conserved phenylalanine or tryptophan at its end. This sequence joins TRBV12-3 or TRBV12-4 and TRBJ2-3, with D tentatively TRBD1 or TRBD2 (5 bases each). V was clipped by 6 bases and J by 4 bases, with 23 bases between them. This CDR3 region has 17 residues. Written as DNA, the CDR3 is TGTGCCAGCAGCTCCTTGATTGGGGGACCCTTTCCAGATACGCAGTATTCT. Encoded protein: CASSSLIGGPFPDTQYS.

The rearrangement uses TRBV5-1 and TRBJ1-5, with no clear D. The germline V gene has CDR1 SGHRS and CDR2 YFSETQ. The V end lost 4 bases, the J end lost 1 base, and 12 bases lay between the germline ends. The CDR3 has 15 residues. The CDR3 is CASSQTVWSNQPQHF. The CDR3 nucleotides are TGCGCCAGCAGCCAGACGGTCTGGAGCAATCAGCCCCAGCATTTT.

V is TRBV20-1 and J is TRBJ1-5; 7 positions match TRBD1. V trimming: 5 bases; J trimming: 4 bases; junction bases outside the gene matches: 5. The germline gives CDR1 DFQATT, CDR2 SNEGSKA (reference sequence). This CDR3 comprises 13 residues. The CDR3 region has the DNA TGCAGTGCTTGGACAGGCGGGAATCAGCCCCAGCATTTT. Its translation is CSAWTGGNQPQHF.

This clonotype was detected a few times. J is TRBJ1-4 and V is TRBV6-1, with TRBD1 matching 10 bases. CDR3 length: 15 residues. Losses at the gene ends were 7 bases for V and 5 bases for J; bases not matched to a gene: 7. Germline V gives CDR1 MNHNS, CDR2 SASEGT. The CDR3: CASTLGQGGNEKLFF. The DNA of the CDR3 is TGTGCCAGCACTCTAGGACAGGGGGGCAATGAAAAACTGTTTTTT.

In this sample, this clonotype turned up a few times. The DNA of the CDR3 is TGTGCCAGCAGCTTTGGTACAGGGAACTACGAGCAGTACGTC. It is translated as CASSFGTGNYEQYV. V is TRBV5-4 and J is TRBJ2-7; a possible D gene is TRBD1 (6 bases). Germline loops: CDR1 SGHNT, CDR2 YYREEE (reference sequence). The CDR3 runs 14 residues. Trimming left V 2 bases short and J 3 bases short, with 12 bases between.

V and J are TRBV4-2 and TRBJ1-1; D uncertain. Trimming removed 6 bases at V and 0 bases at J, with 11 bases between. From germline, CDR1 is LGHNA and CDR2 YNFKEQ. The length of the CDR3 is 14 residues. CDR3 sequence reads: CASRSGGMNTEAFF. Here the CDR3 DNA reads TGTGCCAGCAGATCCGGAGGGATGAACACTGAAGCTTTCTTT.

This clonotype was picked up a small number of times. This chain links TRBV7-6 with TRBJ1-5, with D possibly matching TRBD1 (5 bases). CDR1 is SGHVS and CDR2 is FNYEAQ in the germline V gene. CDR3 length: 15 amino acids. Trimming removed 5 bases at V and 7 bases at J, with 18 bases between. The CDR3 DNA follows: TGTGCCAGCAGCCCCGTTGGGGCGCGGGGGCAGCCCCAGCATTTT. This codes for CASSPVGARGQPQHF.

The V and J genes are TRBV12-3 or TRBV12-4 and TRBJ1-5; the D is unclear. The V and J ends lost 5 bases and 9 bases respectively, with 17 bases between them. The CDR3 loop spans 14 amino acids. The CDR3 DNA sequence: TGTGCCAGCAGTCCCCAATGGACTGCCCGGCCCCAGCATTTT. It yields the protein CASSPQWTARPQHF.

Only a few counts were recorded for this clonotype. The rearrangement links TRBV5-1 to TRBJ1-1; no clear D. Germline V CDR1 and CDR2: SGHRS, YFSETQ. CDR3 length equals 13 residues. The germline V and J ends were trimmed by 4 bases and 0 bases, with 7 bases remaining between them. The CDR3 DNA is TGCGCCAGCAGCCGTTGGCTGAACACTGAAGCTTTCTTT. Its protein product is CASSRWLNTEAFF.

The chain carries TRBV5-1 and TRBJ2-5; TRBD2 is a possible D gene (5 bases). Germline CDR1 reads SGHRS; CDR2 reads YFSETQ. This CDR3 spans 13 amino acids. V lost 6 bases and J lost 3, with 12 bases in between. The CDR3 DNA reads as TGCGCCAGCAAACGGGGTATGAAAGAGACCCAGTACTTC. The encoded protein is CASKRGMKETQYF.

In its sample, this clonotype was seen many times. The CDR3 region is CASSDRGGYEQYF. DNA of the CDR3: TGTGCCAGCAGTGATCGGGGGGGCTACGAGCAGTACTTC. J is TRBJ2-7 and V is TRBV7-2; 8 positions match TRBD2. The CDR3 is made up of 13 amino acids. With V trimmed by 6 bases and J by 3 bases, 4 bases remained unmatched. Per germline, CDR1 SGHTA and CDR2 FQGNSA.

The V and J genes are TRBV4-3 and TRBJ1-1; D uncertain. The germline V gene encodes CDR1 LGHNA and CDR2 YSLEER. CDR3 length: 15 amino acids. Trimming pared 2 bases from V and 9 bases from J, leaving 19 bases between. DNA of the CDR3: TGCGCCAGCAGCCAATTCTACGACTCCCTGGCAAAAGCTTTCTTT. Its translation is CASSQFYDSLAKAFF.

This sequence joins TRBV18 and TRBJ2-1; TRBD1 aligns across 7 bases. The germline gives CDR1 KGHSH, CDR2 LQKENI. With V trimmed by 5 bases and J by 3 bases, 10 bases remained unmatched. The CDR3 has 16 amino acids. The CDR3 protein is CASSWNSGTVYNEQFF. CDR3 coding DNA: TGTGCCAGCTCATGGAATTCCGGGACAGTCTACAATGAGCAGTTCTTC. The full variable domain, with the rest looked up from reference TRBV18 and TRBJ2-1, is NAGVMQNPRHLVRRRGQEARLRCSPMKGHSHVYWYRQLPEEGLKFMVYLQKENIIDESGMPKERFSAEFPKEGPSILRIQQVVRGDSAAYFCASSWNSGTVYNEQFFGPGTRLTVL.

J is TRBJ1-1 and V is TRBV29-1; TRBD1 aligns across 7 bases. Germline trimming cut 7 bases from V and 5 bases from J; bases unmatched to any gene: 10. CDR1 and CDR2 from the germline V gene are SQVTM and ANQGSEA. The CDR3 is 13 residues long. The CDR3 spells CSGTTGSRTEAFF. The CDR3 DNA reads TGCAGCGGGACGACAGGGAGTAGGACTGAAGCTTTCTTT.

This clonotype was counted only a few times. The chain links TRBV7-9 to TRBJ1-4; 8 bases line up with TRBD1. Trimming at V came to 4 bases and at J to 8 bases, leaving 12 bases not matched to a gene. Per germline, CDR1 SEHNR and CDR2 FQNEAQ (reference sequence). The CDR3 length is 16 residues. CDR3 in amino acids: CASSSQEDRGGEKLFF. Here the CDR3 DNA reads TGTGCCAGCAGCTCGCAGGAAGACAGGGGAGGCGAAAAACTGTTTTTT.

This clonotype has a count of ten or more. J is TRBJ1-1 and V is TRBV5-1, with TRBD1 as a possible D gene (6 bases). V was shortened by 4 bases and J by 4 bases, with 11 bases between the two germline ends. CDR3 size: 13 residues. Germline V lookup: CDR1 SGHRS, CDR2 YFSETQ. CDR3 coding DNA: TGCGCCAGCAGCAACACAGGGCCCACTGAAGCTTTCTTT. This sequence encodes CASSNTGPTEAFF. The full variable domain, rest sourced from reference TRBV5-1 and TRBJ1-1, is KAGVTQTPRYLIKTRGQQVTLSCSPISGHRSVSWYQQTPGQGLQFLFEYFSETQRNKGNFPGRFSGRQFSNSRSEMNVSTLELGDSALYLCASSNTGPTEAFFGQGTRLTVV.

This clonotype was recorded many times. This rearrangement joins TRBV5-1 to TRBJ2-7; D perhaps matches TRBD1 (5 bases). V lost 4 bases and J lost 1, with 12 bases in between. CDR3 length: 14 amino acids. Germline assignment: CDR1 SGHRS and CDR2 YFSETQ. The CDR3 DNA reads TGCGCCAGCAGCACTCAGGGTTATTCCTACGAGCAGTACGTC. This encodes CASSTQGYSYEQYV.

The V call is TRBV9, the J call TRBJ2-7; D gene uncertain. V lost 1 base and J 6 bases, leaving 11 bases between the germline ends. This CDR3 spans 13 amino acids. The germline gives CDR1 SGDLS, CDR2 YYNGEE. The CDR3 reads CASSVSPSTEQYV. DNA of the CDR3: TGTGCCAGCAGCGTATCCCCCAGTACCGAGCAGTACGTC.

This clonotype has just a few counts. CDR3 sequence reads: CASSESERARGTQYF. The CDR3 DNA is TGCGCCAGCAGTGAGTCGGAGCGGGCCCGCGGTACGCAGTATTTT. This chain connects TRBV10-1 to TRBJ2-3; maybe TRBD2 (6 bases). The length of the CDR3 is 15 residues. V was clipped by 0 bases and J by 8 bases, with 15 bases between them. Germline CDR1 reads WNHNN; CDR2 reads SYGVQD (reference sequence).

This clonotype was recorded a few times. CDR3 loop: CSAKTSGYQETQYF. CDR3 coding DNA: TGCAGTGCCAAGACTAGCGGGTACCAAGAGACCCAGTACTTC. This sequence joins TRBV20-1 and TRBJ2-5, with TRBD2 identical over 10 bases. The CDR3 totals 14 residues. V lost 6 bases to trimming and J lost 0 bases; unmatched junction nucleotides: 4. CDR1 and CDR2 from the germline V gene are DFQATT and SNEGSKA (reference sequence).

This clonotype was seen a few times. The rearrangement joins TRBV18 to TRBJ2-1, with D maybe TRBD1 (5 bases). This CDR3 has 15 residues. Germline V gene data show CDR1 as KGHSH and CDR2 as LQKENI. Trimming took 0 bases from V and 9 from J, leaving 15 bases between them. In nucleotides, the CDR3 is TGTGCCAGCTCACCACCGAATGGGTTAAGGGGTGAGCAGTTCTTC. As protein: CASSPPNGLRGEQFF.